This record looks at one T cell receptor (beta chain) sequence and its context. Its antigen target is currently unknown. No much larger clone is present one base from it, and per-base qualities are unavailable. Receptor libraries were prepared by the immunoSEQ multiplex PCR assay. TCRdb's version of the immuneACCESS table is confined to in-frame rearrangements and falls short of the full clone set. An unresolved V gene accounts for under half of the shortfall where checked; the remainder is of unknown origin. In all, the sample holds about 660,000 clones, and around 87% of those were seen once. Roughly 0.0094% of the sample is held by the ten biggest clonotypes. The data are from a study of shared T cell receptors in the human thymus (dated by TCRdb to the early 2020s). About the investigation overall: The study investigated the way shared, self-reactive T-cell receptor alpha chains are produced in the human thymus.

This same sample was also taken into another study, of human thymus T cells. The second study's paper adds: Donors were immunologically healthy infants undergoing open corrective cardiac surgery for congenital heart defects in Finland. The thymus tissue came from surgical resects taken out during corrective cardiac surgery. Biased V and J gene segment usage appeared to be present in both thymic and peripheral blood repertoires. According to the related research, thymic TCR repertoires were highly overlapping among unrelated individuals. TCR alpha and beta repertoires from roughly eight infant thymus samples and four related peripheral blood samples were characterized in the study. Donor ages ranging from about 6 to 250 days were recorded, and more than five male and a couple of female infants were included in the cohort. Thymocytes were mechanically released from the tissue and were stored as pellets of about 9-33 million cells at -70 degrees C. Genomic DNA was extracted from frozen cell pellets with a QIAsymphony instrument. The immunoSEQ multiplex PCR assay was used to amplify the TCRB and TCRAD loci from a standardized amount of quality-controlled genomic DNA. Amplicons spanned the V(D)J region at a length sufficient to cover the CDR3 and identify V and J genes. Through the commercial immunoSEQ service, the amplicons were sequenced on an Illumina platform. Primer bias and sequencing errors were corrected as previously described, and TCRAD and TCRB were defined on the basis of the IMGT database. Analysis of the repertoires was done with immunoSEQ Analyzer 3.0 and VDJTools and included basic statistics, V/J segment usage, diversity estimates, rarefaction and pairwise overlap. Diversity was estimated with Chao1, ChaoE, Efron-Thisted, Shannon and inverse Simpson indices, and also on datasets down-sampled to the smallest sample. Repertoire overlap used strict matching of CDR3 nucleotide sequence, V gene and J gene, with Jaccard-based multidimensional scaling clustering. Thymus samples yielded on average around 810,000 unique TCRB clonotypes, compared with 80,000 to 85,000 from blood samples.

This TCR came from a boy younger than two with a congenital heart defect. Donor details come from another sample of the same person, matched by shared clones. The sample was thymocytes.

The CDR3 sequence is CASSLVRKTYEQYF. The DNA sequence is TGTGCCAGCAGCTTAGTGCGGAAAACCTACGAGCAGTACTTC. Recombination connected TRBV11-2 to TRBJ2-7; the D gene lacks a confident call. According to the germline V gene, CDR1 reads SGHAT and CDR2 reads FQNNGV. Between the V and J ends, shortened by 1 base and 2 bases respectively, the junction contains 9 bases. Including the terminal cysteine and phenylalanine, the CDR3 comprises 14 residues. Of all the DNA, just the CDR3 is kept, 42 bases in frame from base 1.